A single TCR beta chain is shown here with its context. The antigen is undetermined. This specimen comes from a study of cytomegalovirus exposure and HLA in healthy donors. A multiplex PCR was run with 60 Vbeta primers and 13 Jbeta primers. The protocol was immunoSEQ multiplex PCR, while the TCRdb copy is restricted to in-frame clones and leaves out a portion. The sample has over 150,000 clones; roughly 84% are singletons. Overall study findings and caveats: An analysis was carried out later, and it reportedly showed fewer N-insertions in an Asian-associated ancestry cluster than the roughly 670-donor mean.

In germline, CDR1 is MNHEY, CDR2 SMNVEV (reference sequence). The CDR3 is 14 residues long. V lost 8 bases to trimming and J lost 5 bases; unmatched junction nucleotides: 9. What was sequenced was PBMCs. The origin of this receptor is a girl aged 2-10 years in good health and CMV-seropositive. J is TRBJ1-2 and V is TRBV27; 9 bases are a match to TRBD1. This CDR3 reads CASARDRASYGYTF. DNA of the CDR3: TGTGCCAGCGCAAGGGACAGGGCCTCTTATGGCTACACCTTC.